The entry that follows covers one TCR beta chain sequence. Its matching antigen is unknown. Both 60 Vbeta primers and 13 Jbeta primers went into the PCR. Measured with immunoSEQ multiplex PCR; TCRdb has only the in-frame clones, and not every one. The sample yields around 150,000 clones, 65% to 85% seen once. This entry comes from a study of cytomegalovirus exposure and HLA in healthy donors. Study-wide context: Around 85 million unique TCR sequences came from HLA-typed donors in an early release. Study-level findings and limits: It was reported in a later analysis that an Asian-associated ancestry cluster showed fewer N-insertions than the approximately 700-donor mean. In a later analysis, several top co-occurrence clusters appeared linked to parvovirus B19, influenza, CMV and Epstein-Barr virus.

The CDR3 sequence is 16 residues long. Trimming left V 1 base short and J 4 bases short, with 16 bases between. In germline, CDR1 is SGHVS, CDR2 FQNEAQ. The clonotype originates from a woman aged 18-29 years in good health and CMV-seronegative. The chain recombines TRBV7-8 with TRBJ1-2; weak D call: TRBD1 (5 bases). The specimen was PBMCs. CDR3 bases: TGTGCCAGCAGCTTAGTCGAGGAGGGGCCTGTCTATGGCTACACCTTC. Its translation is CASSLVEEGPVYGYTF.